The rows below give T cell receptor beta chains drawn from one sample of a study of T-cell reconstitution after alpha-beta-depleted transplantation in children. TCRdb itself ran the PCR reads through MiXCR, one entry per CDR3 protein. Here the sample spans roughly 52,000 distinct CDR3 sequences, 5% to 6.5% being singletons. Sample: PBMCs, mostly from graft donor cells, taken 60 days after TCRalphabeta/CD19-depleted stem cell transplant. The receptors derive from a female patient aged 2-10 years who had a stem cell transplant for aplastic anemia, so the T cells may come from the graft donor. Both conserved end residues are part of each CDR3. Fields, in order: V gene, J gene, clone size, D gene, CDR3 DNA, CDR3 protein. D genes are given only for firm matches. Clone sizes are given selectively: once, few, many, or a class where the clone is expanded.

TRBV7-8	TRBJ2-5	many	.	TGTGCCAGCAGCTCTGTGAGAGAGACCCAGTACTTC	CASSSVRETQYF
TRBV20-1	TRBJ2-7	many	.	TGCAGTGCTAGCCGGGGGTACTACGAGCAGTACTTC	CSASRGYYEQYF
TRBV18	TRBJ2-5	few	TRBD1	TGTGCCAGCTCTCGCGACAGGGAAGAGACCCAGTACTTC	CASSRDREETQYF
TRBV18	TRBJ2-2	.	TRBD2	TGTGCCAGCTCACCGACTACTAGCGGGAGGGCCATCACCGGGGAGCTGTTTTTT	CASSPTTSGRAITGELFF
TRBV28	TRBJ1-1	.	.	TGTGCCAGCACGACAGTGAACACTGAAGCTTTCTTT	CASTTVNTEAFF
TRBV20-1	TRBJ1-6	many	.	TGCAGTGCCGCGGGGCAGAGCTCCTATAATTCACCCCTCCACTTT	CSAAGQSSYNSPLHF
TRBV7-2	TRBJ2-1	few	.	TGTGCCAGCAGCTTAGTTAGGGGCTATGAGCAGTTCTTC	CASSLVRGYEQFF
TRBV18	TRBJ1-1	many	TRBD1	TGTGCCAGCTCACCTGCAGGGGGCGGGCGTGGACCTTTCTTT	CASSPAGGGRGPFF
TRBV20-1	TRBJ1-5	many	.	TGCAGTGCTAGAGGAAGGGAAGACTATAGCAATCAGCCCCAGCATTTT	CSARGREDYSNQPQHF
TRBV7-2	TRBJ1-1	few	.	TGTGCCAGCAGCTTAAAGCGGAACACTGAAGCTTTCTTT	CASSLKRNTEAFF
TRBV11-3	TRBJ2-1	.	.	TGTGCCAGCAGCTTGTGGGGTCGATACAATGAGCAGTTCTTC	CASSLWGRYNEQFF
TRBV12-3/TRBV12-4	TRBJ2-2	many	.	TGTGCCAGCAGTTTTACGCTCGTCGCGGGATACACCGGGGAGCTGTTTTTT	CASSFTLVAGYTGELFF
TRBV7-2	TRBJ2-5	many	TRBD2	TGTGCCAGCAGCCCGGGAGGGCCTATAGAGACCCAGTACTTC	CASSPGGPIETQYF
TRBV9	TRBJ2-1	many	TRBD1	TGTGCCAGCAGCGCTTCGACAGGGCTTTCCTACAATGAGCAGTTCTTC	CASSASTGLSYNEQFF
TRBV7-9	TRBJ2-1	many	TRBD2	TGTGCCAGCAGCCCCTTGCTTGGTAGCGGGAATGAGCAGTTCTTC	CASSPLLGSGNEQFF
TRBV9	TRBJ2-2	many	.	TGTGCCAGCAGAAGGGGCGGGGAGCTGTTTTTT	CASRRGGELFF
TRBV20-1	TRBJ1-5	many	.	TGCAGTGCTAGAGTGGGCGGGAGCAATCAGCCCCAGCATTTT	CSARVGGSNQPQHF
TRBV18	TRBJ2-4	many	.	TGTGCCAGCTCACCGGATGCCAAAAACATTCAGTACTTC	CASSPDAKNIQYF
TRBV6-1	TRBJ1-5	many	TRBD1	TGTGCCAGCAGTGCATTAGACAGGGGTCAGCCCCAGCATTTT	CASSALDRGQPQHF
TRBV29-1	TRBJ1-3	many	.	TGCAGCGTTGGGATTCGGGGTGGCTTCTCTGGAAACACCATATATTTT	CSVGIRGGFSGNTIYF
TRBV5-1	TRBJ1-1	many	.	TGCGCCAGCAGCTTGGGAGGGGATCTCACTGAAGCTTTCTTT	CASSLGGDLTEAFF
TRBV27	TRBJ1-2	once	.	TGTGCCAGCAGTCCCGGGCCGCTCTACTATGGCTACACCTTC	CASSPGPLYYGYTF
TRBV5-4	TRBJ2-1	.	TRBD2	TGTGCCAGCAGCTTAGGGGGTAATCGAGCGGGAGTTCACGGGCAGTTCTTC	CASSLGGNRAGVHGQFF
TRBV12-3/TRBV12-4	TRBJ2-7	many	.	TGTGCCAGCAGTCCCCGGGACACTTCGGCCTACGAGCAGTACTTC	CASSPRDTSAYEQYF
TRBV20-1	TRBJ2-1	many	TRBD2	TGCAGTGCCCAAGGGACTAGCGGGAGCTACAATGAGCAGTTCTTC	CSAQGTSGSYNEQFF
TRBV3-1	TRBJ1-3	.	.	TGTGCCAGCAGCCAAGACCTGACAGGCTCTGGAAACACCATATATTTT	CASSQDLTGSGNTIYF
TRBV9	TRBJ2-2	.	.	TGTGCCAGCAGCGTAACAGGGTCGAACACCGGGGAGCTGTTTTTT	CASSVTGSNTGELFF
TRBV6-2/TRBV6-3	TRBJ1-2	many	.	TGTGCCAGCACTACCAGGACAGCTAACTATGGCTACACCTTC	CASTTRTANYGYTF
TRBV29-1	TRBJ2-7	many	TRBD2	TGCAGCGTTAGACCTGGGACTAGCGGTTACGAGCAGTACTTC	CSVRPGTSGYEQYF
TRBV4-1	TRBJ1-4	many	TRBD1	TGCGCCAGCACCTACGACAGGGGGGGTGAAAAACTGTTTTTT	CASTYDRGGEKLFF
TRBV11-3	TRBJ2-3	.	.	TGTGCCAGCAGCTTAGATCTGTACATATTTGGACACCATAGCACAGATGCGCAGTATTTT	CASSLDLYIFGHHSTDAQYF
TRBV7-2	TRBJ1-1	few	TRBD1	TGTGCCAGCAGCCCAGGACAGGGCACTGAAGCTTTCTTT	CASSPGQGTEAFF
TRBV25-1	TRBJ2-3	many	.	TGTGCCAGCAGTGTTGGGGCCCCTAGCACAGATACGCAGTATTTT	CASSVGAPSTDTQYF
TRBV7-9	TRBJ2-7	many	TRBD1	TGTGCCAGCAGCTTAACCCGGGACAGCGCCTACGAGCAGTACTTC	CASSLTRDSAYEQYF
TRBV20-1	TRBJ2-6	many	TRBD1	TGCAGTGCTATTGGACAGGGGGCTCCTGGGGCCAACGTCCTGACTTTC	CSAIGQGAPGANVLTF
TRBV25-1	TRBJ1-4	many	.	TGTGCCAGCAGTGACCCCAGGCTCCCTGAAAAACTGTTTTTT	CASSDPRLPEKLFF
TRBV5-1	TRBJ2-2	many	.	TGCGCCAGCAGCTCAGCCTGGGATTACACCGGGGAGCTGTTTTTT	CASSSAWDYTGELFF
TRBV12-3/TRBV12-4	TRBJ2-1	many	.	TGTGCCAGCAGTTTTAGTTCGGCACTTGAGCAGTTCTTC	CASSFSSALEQFF
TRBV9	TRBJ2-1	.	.	TGTGCCAGCAGCCCAAGGAGGGCCCGATACAATGAGCAGTTCTTC	CASSPRRARYNEQFF
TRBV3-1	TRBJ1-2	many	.	TGTGCCAGCAGCGAAAACCGGAGGAAGGAGGGCACCTTC	CASSENRRKEGTF
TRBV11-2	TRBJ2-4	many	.	TGTGCCAGCAGCTCCCTAACGGGACGGGACTTAAACATTCAGTACTTC	CASSSLTGRDLNIQYF
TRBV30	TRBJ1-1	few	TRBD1	TGTGCCTGGAGTTCCAGGGGGCTTACTGAAGCTTTCTTT	CAWSSRGLTEAFF
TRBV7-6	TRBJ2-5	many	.	TGTGCCAGCAGCTTAGCCAGGCAAGAGACCCAGTACTTC	CASSLARQETQYF
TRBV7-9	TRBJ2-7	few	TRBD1	TGTGCCAGCAGCTCCGCGCTGGGACAGGGGCGGCAGCAGTACTTC	CASSSALGQGRQQYF
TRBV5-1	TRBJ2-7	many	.	TGCGCCAGCAGCCTGGACTGGTACGAGCAGTACTTC	CASSLDWYEQYF
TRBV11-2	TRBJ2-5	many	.	TGTGCCAGCAGCTCCGGCAACCAAGAGACCCAGTACTTC	CASSSGNQETQYF